The entry below gives a single TCR beta chain sequence along with its context. These data are taken from a study of blood T cell repertoires in COVID-19. This CDR3 has 15 amino acids. Trimming left V 3 bases short and J 4 bases short, with 16 bases between. Per germline, CDR1 DFQATT and CDR2 SNEGSKA (reference sequence). As handled by the study authors: Nucleated cell counts were estimated from reference gene primer amplification. The table came from immunoSEQ multiplex PCR; TCRdb's copy has only in-frame clones and leaves some out. V, J and clone size were drawn from that table, and D and trimming were deduced from the DNA. The table lists 90,000 to 120,000 clones, 70% to 90% of them singletons.

This receptor was taken from a middle-aged man with active or convalescent COVID-19. This chain links TRBV20-1 with TRBJ2-1; D might be TRBD2 (5 bases). Material for sequencing was peripheral blood. The CDR3 loop reads CSASRSASGYNEQFF. CDR3 DNA: TGCAGTGCTAGTAGAAGTGCATCGGGGTACAATGAGCAGTTCTTC.